This is a list of T cell receptor beta chains from one sample in a study of vaccination effects on CD4 cells after COVID-19. Method: immunoSEQ multiplex PCR; TCRdb's copy keeps in-frame clones and lacks some. In the table there are approximately 44,000 clones, under 85% of which are singletons. These receptors have no identified antigens. The sequences come from CD4+ T cells from PBMCs cultured with HCoV-NL63 spike peptides, collected before COVID-19 vaccination. These receptors were taken from a human donor who received a COVID-19 vaccine. Each CDR3 is given with its conserved first and last residue. Each record gives: D gene, clone size, J gene, V gene, CDR3 protein, CDR3 DNA. The D gene is left open where the match is weak. Some rows have no size entry. The others give once, few or many, or a class for an expanded clone.

. once TRBJ1-1 TRBV19 CASSINGNTEAFF TGTGCCAGTAGTATTAACGGGAACACTGAAGCTTTCTTT
. . TRBJ1-1 TRBV2 CASSSSGNTEAFF TGTGCCAGCAGTTCTTCAGGGAACACTGAAGCTTTCTTT
. . TRBJ1-6 TRBV11-1 CASSLAGYNSPLHF TGTGCCAGCAGCTTGGCGGGCTATAATTCACCCCTCCACTTT
TRBD1 few TRBJ1-6 TRBV5-6 CASSSFKQGVSPLHF TGTGCCAGCAGCTCATTTAAACAGGGGGTATCACCCCTCCACTTT
. . TRBJ2-1 TRBV7-3 CASSLGLADEQFF TGTGCCAGCAGCTTAGGACTGGCGGATGAGCAGTTCTTC
TRBD2 . TRBJ2-1 TRBV11-3 CASSLDAQRGNEQFF TGTGCCAGCAGCTTAGATGCCCAGCGGGGCAATGAGCAGTTCTTC
. . TRBJ2-1 TRBV11-2 CASSDSHSYNEQFF TGTGCCAGCAGCGACAGCCACTCCTACAATGAGCAGTTCTTC
TRBD1 . TRBJ1-2 TRBV10-3 CAISEPGTGRNYGYTF TGTGCCATCAGTGAGCCTGGGACAGGGCGAAACTATGGCTACACCTTC
. . TRBJ1-2 TRBV7-2 CASSPAPSDGYTF TGTGCCAGCAGCCCGGCCCCGAGTGACGGCTACACCTTC
. . TRBJ2-1 TRBV2 CASRWDLNNEQFF TGTGCCAGCAGATGGGACCTAAACAATGAGCAGTTCTTC
TRBD1 few TRBJ2-2 TRBV7-2 CASSRDRGTGELFF TGTGCCAGCAGTCGCGACAGGGGCACCGGGGAGCTGTTTTTT
TRBD1 . TRBJ1-2 TRBV19 CAITDRGNYGYTF TGTGCCATTACCGACAGGGGAAACTATGGCTACACCTTC
. . TRBJ2-2 TRBV14 CASSRYAPGHGTGELFF TGTGCCAGCAGTCGTTACGCACCGGGACATGGAACCGGGGAGCTGTTTTTT
TRBD1 once TRBJ1-5 TRBV19 CASSTIGQGDQPQHF TGTGCCAGTAGTACCATTGGACAGGGGGATCAGCCCCAGCATTTT
TRBD2 few TRBJ2-1 TRBV18 CASSPPLAASNEQFF TGTGCCAGCTCACCTCCTCTAGCGGCCAGCAATGAGCAGTTCTTC
. . TRBJ2-3 TRBV9 CASSPGGGTDTQYF TGTGCCAGCAGCCCCGGGGGTGGCACAGATACGCAGTATTTT
. . TRBJ2-3 TRBV25-1 CASTQGGGTDTQYF TGTGCCAGCACCCAGGGGGGGGGCACAGATACGCAGTATTTT
. . TRBJ1-3 TRBV29-1 CSVLPGAGNTIYF TGCAGCGTCCTTCCGGGGGCTGGAAACACCATATATTTT
. . TRBJ1-1 TRBV6-5 CASSSPQGRFNTEAFF TGTGCCAGCAGTTCTCCGCAGGGCCGGTTCAACACTGAAGCTTTCTTT
TRBD1 . TRBJ2-4 TRBV3-1/TRBV3-2 CASSHRQGRDIQYF TGTGCCAGCAGCCACCGACAGGGGCGAGACATTCAGTACTTC
. . TRBJ2-2 TRBV7-9 CASTQIGELFF TGTGCCAGCACCCAGATCGGGGAGCTGTTTTTT
. few TRBJ1-4 TRBV7-2 CASSGGRADEKLFF TGTGCCAGCAGCGGAGGACGGGCGGATGAAAAACTGTTTTTT